Reported below is one TCR beta chain. Germline-derived CDR1 and CDR2 are MNHNY and SVGAGI (reference sequence). V shed 6 bases and J 4 bases; nucleotides not matched to a gene: 3. The CDR3 contains 13 residues. Attachment of unique molecular identifiers was made to individual cDNA molecules. TCRdb reanalysed the 5' RACE reads using MiXCR and keeps one entry per CDR3 protein. Here the sample spans more than 50,000 distinct CDR3 sequences, around an eighth being singletons. These data are taken from a study of early T cells in non-severe SARS-CoV-2 infection. The chain uses TRBV6-6 and TRBJ2-5; 9 bases align to TRBD1. Material: whole blood. This TCR came from an adult who was a healthcare worker with PCR-confirmed SARS-CoV-2 infection or an uninfected control (not recorded which). CDR3 protein: CASRTGQGETQYF. The CDR3 DNA sequence: TGTGCCAGCAGGACGGGACAGGGAGAGACCCAGTACTTC.